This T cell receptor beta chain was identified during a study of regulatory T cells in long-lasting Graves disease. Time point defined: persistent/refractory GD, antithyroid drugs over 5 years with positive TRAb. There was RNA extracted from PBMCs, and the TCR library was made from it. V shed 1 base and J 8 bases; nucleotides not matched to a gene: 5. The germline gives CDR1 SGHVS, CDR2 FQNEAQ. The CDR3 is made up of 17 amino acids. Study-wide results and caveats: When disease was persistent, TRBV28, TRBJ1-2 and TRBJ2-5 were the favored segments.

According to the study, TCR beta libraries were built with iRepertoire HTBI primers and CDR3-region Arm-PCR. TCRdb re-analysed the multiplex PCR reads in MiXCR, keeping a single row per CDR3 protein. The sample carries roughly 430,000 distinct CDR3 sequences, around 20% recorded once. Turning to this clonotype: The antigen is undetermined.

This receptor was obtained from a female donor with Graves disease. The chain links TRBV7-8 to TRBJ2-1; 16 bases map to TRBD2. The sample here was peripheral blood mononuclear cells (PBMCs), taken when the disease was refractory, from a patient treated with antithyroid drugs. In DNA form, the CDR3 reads TGTGCCAGCAGCTTAGATACGGGACTAGCGGGAGGGCATGAGCAGTTCTTC. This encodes CASSLDTGLAGGHEQFF.